The 27 T cell receptor beta chains presented below share a single source sample, sequenced in a study of OX40 agonist ivuxolimab in advanced cancers. Generated by immunoSEQ multiplex PCR, the TCRdb table keeps only in-frame clones and is missing some. The sample has 75,000 to 95,000 clones, 85% seen once. The sample consisted of CD4+ or CD8+ T cells sorted from blood, taken in a trial of the OX40 agonist ivuxolimab. These receptors came from an adult with an advanced solid tumor such as melanoma, head and neck, liver or kidney cancer.

V usage is TRBV15 and J usage is TRBJ1-2; 7 bases map to TRBD1. The germline CDR1 and CDR2 sequences are LNHNV and YYDKDF (reference sequence). J lost 7 bases, V lost 4 bases, and 15 bases had no gene match. The CDR3 contains 16 residues. The CDR3 loop is CATSTPTGASYVGYTF. The CDR3 DNA follows: TGTGCCACCAGCACCCCCACAGGGGCCAGCTATGTTGGCTACACCTTC.

The V gene is TRBV4-1, the J gene TRBJ2-2, with D maybe TRBD1 (5 bases). This CDR3 comprises 17 residues. Trimming took 1 base from V and 2 from J, leaving 14 bases between them. Germline V gene lookup returns CDR1 MGHRA and CDR2 YSYEKL. For the CDR3, the DNA is TGCGCCAGCAGCCAAGTTGGAACAGGACGAAACACCGGGGAGCTGTTTTTT. Translation gives CASSQVGTGRNTGELFF.

The J gene is TRBJ1-5, the V gene TRBV10-3; 7 bases agree with TRBD1. CDR1 is ENHRY and CDR2 is SYGVKD in the germline V gene. V dropped 3 bases and J dropped 5; count of bases not matched to a gene: 7. The CDR3 runs 15 residues. CDR3 protein: CAISDAGTADQPQHF. The DNA of the CDR3 is TGTGCCATCAGTGATGCAGGGACAGCCGATCAGCCCCAGCATTTT.

The chain carries TRBV6-1 and TRBJ1-5, with D hard to call. The V end lost 1 base, the J end lost 6 bases, and 7 bases lay between the germline ends. Germline CDR1 and CDR2: MNHNS and SASEGT. This CDR3 region has 13 residues. The CDR3 region has the DNA TGTGCCAGCAGTGAAGTTTCGAGTCAGCCCCAGCATTTT. Residues: CASSEVSSQPQHF.

V and J are TRBV7-6 and TRBJ2-7; 13 nucleotides agree with TRBD2. From germline, CDR1 is SGHVS and CDR2 FNYEAQ. This CDR3 is 19 amino acids long. Trimming at V came to 1 base and at J to 0 bases, leaving 9 bases not matched to a gene. CDR3 region: CASSLDFGLAGVSSYEQYF. In DNA, the CDR3 is TGTGCCAGCAGCTTAGACTTCGGACTAGCGGGAGTGAGCTCCTACGAGCAGTACTTC.

The chain joins TRBV6-1 to TRBJ2-3, with D possibly called TRBD1 or TRBD2 (5 bases each). Germline V gene lookup returns CDR1 MNHNS and CDR2 SASEGT. The CDR3 sequence is 13 residues long. The V end was cut by 4 bases, the J end by 2 bases, with 7 bases between. The chain's CDR3 is CASSAGTTDTQYF. CDR3 bases: TGTGCCAGCAGTGCGGGGACCACAGATACGCAGTATTTT.

The V call is TRBV9, the J call TRBJ1-6, with a tentative D call TRBD1 (6 bases). Germline CDR1 SGDLS, CDR2 YYNGEE. The CDR3 length is 14 residues. The V gene lost 4 bases and the J gene lost 15 bases, with 20 bases spanning the gap. In DNA, the CDR3 is TGTGCCAGCAGCTTAGACGAAGGGGGAAGGGTCCTCCACTTT. Translation gives CASSLDEGGRVLHF. The variable domain in full, completed from reference TRBV9 and TRBJ1-6, reads DSGVTQTPKHLITATGQRVTLRCSPRSGDLSVYWYQQSLDQGLQFLIQYYNGEERAKGNILERFSAQQFPDLHSELNLSSLELGDSALYFCASSLDEGGRVLHFGNGTRLTVT.

The genes are TRBV12-5 and TRBJ1-5; D unclear. Germline CDR1 reads LGHNT; CDR2 reads FRNRAP. CDR3 length equals 13 residues. The V gene lost 3 bases and the J gene lost 1 base, with 4 bases spanning the gap. Written as DNA, the CDR3 is TGTGCTAGTGGTTTAGGGAGCAATCAGCCCCAGCATTTT. Its protein is CASGLGSNQPQHF.

The rearrangement uses TRBV18 and TRBJ2-2; the D gene could be TRBD1 or TRBD2 (5 bases each). Per the germline V gene, CDR1 is KGHSH and CDR2 is LQKENI. CDR3 length equals 15 residues. Trimming removed 7 bases at V and 4 bases at J, with 16 bases between. CDR3 nucleotides: TGTGCCAGCTGTATCCGGGACGCGGGCACCGGGGAGCTGTTTTTT. Translation gives CASCIRDAGTGELFF.

The chain recombines TRBV28 with TRBJ1-1; no definite D call. V gave up 1 base and J gave up 5 bases, with 14 bases separating them. The CDR3 sequence is 15 residues long. The germline gives CDR1 MDHEN, CDR2 SYDVKM. DNA of the CDR3: TGTGCCAGCAGTTTATCCAGACCTACGGGGACTGAAGCTTTCTTT. Translation gives CASSLSRPTGTEAFF.

The V call is TRBV6-5, the J call TRBJ1-4, with D possibly matching TRBD1 (5 bases). The V gene lost 0 bases and the J gene lost 8 bases, with 13 bases spanning the gap. The germline gives CDR1 MNHEY, CDR2 SVGAGI. The CDR3 spans 15 residues. For the CDR3, the DNA is TGTGCCAGCAGTTACTCGAGCAGGGTTGGGGAAAAACTGTTTTTT. Amino acids: CASSYSSRVGEKLFF.

This chain links TRBV7-3 with TRBJ2-1; no reliable D call. Trimming left V 1 base short and J 5 bases short, with 6 bases between. Per germline, CDR1 SGHTA and CDR2 FQGTGA. The length of the CDR3 is 13 residues. CDR3 in amino acids: CASSLSRHNEQFF. CDR3 sequence (DNA): TGTGCCAGCAGCTTAAGCCGCCACAATGAGCAGTTCTTC.

This clone was counted once. The V gene is TRBV5-1, the J gene TRBJ2-3; 15 bases match TRBD2. Unmatched junction bases numbered 3, after V lost 4 bases and J lost 0 bases. CDR1 is SGHRS, CDR2 YFSETQ, per germline. The CDR3 sequence is 17 residues long. CDR3 amino acids: CASSIGLAGGSTDTQYF. For the CDR3, the DNA is TGCGCCAGCAGCATAGGACTAGCGGGAGGGAGCACAGATACGCAGTATTTT.

The chain links TRBV4-1 to TRBJ1-5, with 7 bases fitting TRBD1. Germline loops: CDR1 MGHRA, CDR2 YSYEKL. There are 16 residues in the CDR3. J gave up 4 bases and V 2 bases, and 8 bases lay outside the gene matches. The CDR3 DNA reads as TGCGCCAGCAGCCAAAGCGACAGGGCCCGAAATCAGCCCCAGCATTTT. Translating it yields CASSQSDRARNQPQHF.

In this sample, this clone turned up a few times. The chain has TRBV28 and TRBJ1-4, with D unclear. The V end lost 2 bases, the J end lost 8 bases, and 3 bases lay between the germline ends. The length of the CDR3 is 11 residues. Germline values: CDR1 MDHEN, CDR2 SYDVKM. The CDR3 DNA reads as TGTGCCAGCAGTTTACGGGAAAAACTGTTTTTT. It yields the protein CASSLREKLFF.

In its sample, this clone was seen a few times. V is TRBV27 and J is TRBJ1-2; D is unclear. Germline CDR1 and CDR2: MNHEY and SMNVEV (reference sequence). The CDR3 is 12 residues long. V shed 2 bases and J shed 8 bases, with 9 bases lying between them. CDR3 bases: TGTGCCAGCAGTTTAGGAGGGCGGGGCTACACCTTC. Translation: CASSLGGRGYTF.

The chain is built from TRBV7-2 and TRBJ1-2, with TRBD1 identical over 12 bases. This CDR3 is built from 15 residues. The V and J ends lost 4 bases and 2 bases, in that order; junction bases with no gene match: 2. Germline CDR1 and CDR2: SGHTA and FQGNSA. CDR3 nucleotide sequence: TGTGCCAGCAGCTCGGGACAGGGGGCCAACTATGGCTACACCTTC. Translation: CASSSGQGANYGYTF.

This chain connects TRBV5-1 to TRBJ1-5; maybe TRBD1 (6 bases). The CDR3 is 18 residues long. CDR1 and CDR2 from the germline V gene are SGHRS and YFSETQ. The germline V and J ends were trimmed by 5 bases and 0 bases, with 21 bases remaining between them. The CDR3 bases are TGCGCCAGCAGACAGGGAGGGTCGTGGCAGGATAGCAATCAGCCCCAGCATTTT. Translating it yields CASRQGGSWQDSNQPQHF.

The chain couples TRBV18 to TRBJ2-3; 11 bases line up with TRBD2. Germline V lookup: CDR1 KGHSH, CDR2 LQKENI. After removal of 5 bases from V and 4 bases from J, the junction contained 2 bases not matched to a gene. The CDR3 has 14 amino acids. CDR3 bases: TGTGCCAGCTCAGAACTAGCGGGAGCAGATACGCAGTATTTT. It is translated as CASSELAGADTQYF.

V and J are TRBV11-2 and TRBJ2-6, with 10 bases identical to TRBD1. V was pared by 3 bases and J by 1 base, with 3 bases of the junction left unmatched. The CDR3 runs 17 residues. Germline CDR1 SGHAT, CDR2 FQNNGV. In nucleotides, the CDR3 is TGTGCCAGCAGCTTCGGACAGGGGGGATCTGGGGCCAACGTCCTGACTTTC. It is translated as CASSFGQGGSGANVLTF. The variable domain in full, with the rest retrieved from reference TRBV11-2 and TRBJ2-6, is EAGVAQSPRYKIIEKRQSVAFWCNPISGHATLYWYQQILGQGPKLLIQFQNNGVVDDSQLPKDRFSAERLKGVDSTLKIQPAKLEDSAVYLCASSFGQGGSGANVLTFGAGSRLTVL.

The chain combines TRBV11-2 with TRBJ2-7; 9 bases align to TRBD1. CDR3 size: 14 residues. Germline CDR1 is SGHAT and CDR2 is FQNNGV. V dropped 4 bases and J dropped 6; count of bases not matched to a gene: 7. CDR3: CASSSTGGWSEQYF. The CDR3 nucleotides read TGTGCCAGCAGCTCCACAGGGGGCTGGTCCGAGCAGTACTTC.

This clone was seen once. V usage is TRBV6-6 and J usage is TRBJ1-5; 11 positions match TRBD1. Germline V gene lookup returns CDR1 MNHNY and CDR2 SVGAGI (reference sequence). This CDR3 has 15 residues. The J segment lost 7 bases and the V segment lost 5 bases, leaving 7 bases of the junction unmatched. The CDR3 here is CASSTGTGGRQPQHF. The CDR3 nucleotides are TGTGCCAGCAGTACCGGGACAGGGGGGAGACAGCCCCAGCATTTT.

The chain employs TRBV4-1 and TRBJ1-5, with 9 positions matching TRBD1. CDR1 and CDR2 (germline): MGHRA, YSYEKL. The CDR3 has 15 amino acids. After removal of 3 bases from V and 5 bases from J, the junction contained 5 bases not matched to a gene. CDR3 sequence (DNA): TGCGCCAGCAGCCACAGGGACAGGGACCATCAGCCCCAGCATTTT. It is translated as CASSHRDRDHQPQHF.

The chain joins TRBV11-1 to TRBJ2-1, with 15 positions matching TRBD2. V lost 1 base and J lost 3; bases outside the gene matches: 4. The CDR3 has 18 amino acids. Germline loops: CDR1 SGHAT, CDR2 FQDESV (reference sequence). CDR3 bases: TGTGCCAGCAGCTTAGGGACTAGCGGGGGGGCCATCTACAATGAGCAGTTCTTC. Its translation is CASSLGTSGGAIYNEQFF.

CDR3 sequence reads: CATSRDQWPPNEQFF. The CDR3, as DNA: TGTGCCACCAGCAGAGATCAGTGGCCCCCCAATGAGCAGTTCTTC. The genes are TRBV15 and TRBJ2-1; D gene ambiguous. CDR3 length: 15 residues. V lost 0 bases, J lost 6 bases, and 12 bases lay in between. From germline, CDR1 is LNHNV and CDR2 YYDKDF (reference sequence).

The genes are TRBV18 and TRBJ2-3; 8 bases agree with TRBD1. Germline CDR1 KGHSH, CDR2 LQKENI. V dropped 2 bases and J dropped 0; count of bases not matched to a gene: 4. CDR3 size: 16 residues. Here the CDR3 reads CASSPTGTGSTDTQYF. The CDR3 region has the DNA TGTGCCAGCTCACCAACGGGGACAGGAAGCACAGATACGCAGTATTTT.

This clone came up a few times. CDR3 in amino acids: CASSNGPEAFF. Here the CDR3 DNA reads TGTGCCAGCAGTAACGGCCCTGAAGCTTTCTTT. The chain links TRBV2 to TRBJ1-1; D gene ambiguous. The V gene's germline CDR1 is SNHLY and CDR2 FYNNEI. The CDR3 length is 11 residues. V was trimmed by 5 bases and J by 6 bases, leaving 7 bases between them. Supplemented by reference TRBV2 and TRBJ1-1, the full variable domain reads EPEVTQTPSHQVTQMGQEVILRCVPISNHLYFYWYRQILGQKVEFLVSFYNNEISEKSEIFDDQFSVERPDGSNFTLKIRSTKLEDSAMYFCASSNGPEAFFGQGTRLTVV.